This entry describes one TCR beta chain. The data were obtained in a study of blood T cell repertoires in COVID-19. Study-wide background: PBMCs, B-cell-depleted T cells, or T cells provided the cDNA or gDNA that made up the material.

Per the original methods: By means of reference gene primer amplification, nucleated cell counts were estimated. Clones were read by immunoSEQ multiplex PCR, and TCRdb kept only the in-frame ones, dropping some. That table supplies the V and J calls and clone size; D and trimming were determined from the DNA. The sample shows about 130,000 clones, around 83% of them seen only once. This TCR was recovered from a woman between 45 and 65 years old with acute or convalescent COVID-19. The source material was peripheral blood.

CDR3 sequence: CASSISNSNQPQHF. In DNA form, the CDR3 reads TGTGCCAGTAGTATCTCTAATAGCAATCAGCCCCAGCATTTT. This chain links TRBV19 with TRBJ1-5; D is uncertain. Per germline, CDR1 LNHDA and CDR2 SQIVND (reference sequence). Trimming cost V 3 bases and J 0 bases, with 6 bases left between them. The CDR3 totals 14 residues.